The 17 T cell receptor beta chains reported below all come from one sample, sequenced in a study of cytomegalovirus exposure and HLA in healthy donors. This PCR relied on a set of 60 Vbeta primers and 13 Jbeta primers. The protocol was immunoSEQ multiplex PCR, while the TCRdb copy is restricted to in-frame clones and leaves out a portion. The sample has under 150,000 clones, around 77% seen once. Input material: PBMCs. Receptors were obtained from a woman younger than 45 in good health and CMV-seropositive.

The V gene is TRBV4-1, the J gene TRBJ2-5, with 7 nucleotides matching TRBD2. Germline-derived CDR1 and CDR2 are MGHRA and YSYEKL. The trim removed 0 bases at V and 4 bases at J, leaving 11 bases unmatched. The CDR3 is 17 amino acids. CDR3 nucleotide sequence: TGCGCCAGCAGCCAAGAATCGACGGGGGGTGTCGGAGAGACCCAGTACTTC. It specifies CASSQESTGGVGETQYF.

V usage is TRBV2 and J usage is TRBJ2-7; D not resolved. CDR1 and CDR2 from the germline V gene are SNHLY and FYNNEI. V lost 3 bases to trimming and J lost 5 bases, with 17 bases between them. This CDR3 comprises 15 residues. CDR3 loop: CASSDITRLFNEQYF. The CDR3 bases are TGTGCCAGCAGTGACATAACTCGACTTTTCAACGAGCAGTACTTC. The full variable domain, completed using reference TRBV2 and TRBJ2-7, is EPEVTQTPSHQVTQMGQEVILRCVPISNHLYFYWYRQILGQKVEFLVSFYNNEISEKSEIFDDQFSVERPDGSNFTLKIRSTKLEDSAMYFCASSDITRLFNEQYFGPGTRLTVT.

The gene calls are TRBV5-4 and TRBJ1-4; 9 nucleotides match TRBD1. The CDR3 has 15 amino acids. CDR1 is SGHNT, CDR2 YYREEE, per germline (reference sequence). V trimming: 4 bases; J trimming: 6 bases; junction bases outside the gene matches: 7. The CDR3 DNA reads TGTGCCAGCAGCGTTCCGGGACAGGGTCATGAAAAACTGTTTTTT. Protein: CASSVPGQGHEKLFF.

The chain links TRBV4-1 to TRBJ2-7; 10 nucleotides line up with TRBD2. Germline CDR1 MGHRA, CDR2 YSYEKL. Trimming at V came to 0 bases and at J to 1 base, leaving 3 bases not matched to a gene. The CDR3 runs to 16 residues. CDR3 DNA: TGCGCCAGCAGCCAAGATGCACTAGCGGGGTCCTACGAGCAGTACTTC. This sequence encodes CASSQDALAGSYEQYF.

This clone was detected only a few times. V and J are TRBV5-1 and TRBJ1-4, with a possible D match to TRBD1 (6 bases). This CDR3 is 14 amino acids long. V was pared by 2 bases and J by 5 bases, with 10 bases between. Germline V gives CDR1 SGHRS, CDR2 YFSETQ. The CDR3 loop reads CASSLTGTNEKLFF. The CDR3 DNA follows: TGCGCCAGCAGCTTAACCGGGACAAATGAAAAACTGTTTTTT. The full variable domain, completed using reference TRBV5-1 and TRBJ1-4, is KAGVTQTPRYLIKTRGQQVTLSCSPISGHRSVSWYQQTPGQGLQFLFEYFSETQRNKGNFPGRFSGRQFSNSRSEMNVSTLELGDSALYLCASSLTGTNEKLFFGSGTQLSVL.

The chain employs TRBV5-6 and TRBJ2-5; 10 nucleotides line up with TRBD1. The CDR3 runs to 16 residues. J was trimmed by 3 bases and V by 9 bases; bases with no gene match: 14. Germline V gene data show CDR1 as SGHDT and CDR2 as YYEEEE. CDR3 in DNA: TGTGCCACCGCGGAGGCCGGGACAGGGGAAGAAGAGACCCAGTACTTC. Amino acid sequence: CATAEAGTGEEETQYF.

This chain links TRBV12-5 with TRBJ2-7; TRBD1 might be the D (6 bases). V lost 4 bases and J 6 bases, leaving 13 bases between the germline ends. Germline V gene sequence: CDR1 LGHNT, CDR2 FRNRAP. The CDR3 runs 13 residues. The CDR3 here is CASGSETGSEQYF. In DNA form, the CDR3 reads TGTGCTAGTGGTTCTGAAACAGGGTCCGAGCAGTACTTC.

The rearrangement uses TRBV7-2 and TRBJ2-7, with 8 bases identical to TRBD1. CDR3 length: 14 amino acids. V lost 1 base to trimming and J lost 6 bases; unmatched junction nucleotides: 5. CDR1 is SGHTA, CDR2 FQGNSA, per germline. CDR3 loop: CASSLDQGAREQYF. CDR3 DNA sequence: TGTGCCAGCAGCTTAGATCAGGGGGCGCGCGAGCAGTACTTC.

The chain employs TRBV5-3 and TRBJ1-5; the match to TRBD1 covers 8 bases. TRBV5-3 is noted as an ORF with a role that remains uncertain. The CDR3 spans 18 residues. The V segment lost 4 bases and the J segment 0 bases; nucleotides outside the gene matches: 12. CDR3 sequence: CARSLTDRATYSNQPQHF. The CDR3 DNA reads TGTGCCAGAAGCCTTACGGACAGGGCTACGTATAGCAATCAGCCCCAGCATTTT.

This clone occurred once. This chain connects TRBV2 to TRBJ2-1, with D possibly matching TRBD2 (5 bases). The CDR3 extends over 16 amino acids. Germline CDR1 and CDR2: SNHLY and FYNNEI. V gave up 6 bases and J gave up 0 bases, with 15 bases separating them. The CDR3 region has the DNA TGTGCCAGCAGGGAGACTACCGCGAGCTCCTACAATGAGCAGTTCTTC. Residues: CASRETTASSYNEQFF. Full variable domain (missing parts from reference TRBV2 and TRBJ2-1): EPEVTQTPSHQVTQMGQEVILRCVPISNHLYFYWYRQILGQKVEFLVSFYNNEISEKSEIFDDQFSVERPDGSNFTLKIRSTKLEDSAMYFCASRETTASSYNEQFFGPGTRLTVL.

As to this clone: At one end the junction does not follow the germline gene, possibly because of a read error. CDR3 region: CASSLEGASVF. DNA of the CDR3: TGTGCCAGCAGCTTGGAGGGGGCCAGTGTCTTC. This chain uses TRBV5-4 with TRBJ2-1; TRBD1 matches at 7 bases. The CDR3 totals 11 residues. The germline V gene encodes CDR1 SGHNT and CDR2 YYREEE (reference sequence).

J is TRBJ1-6 and V is TRBV7-6; D is perhaps TRBD1 (6 bases). This CDR3 region has 13 residues. V was cut by 5 bases and J by 11 bases, with 13 bases left in between. Germline V gene data show CDR1 as SGHVS and CDR2 as FNYEAQ. The DNA of the CDR3 is TGTGCCAGCAGCCCACAGGGTCTTACACCCCTCCACTTT. Its protein is CASSPQGLTPLHF.

In its sample, this clone was seen once. In DNA, the CDR3 is TGTGCCACCCGGGGCAGGGGGCTCTCTGAAGCTTTCTTT. It specifies CATRGRGLSEAFF. The V call is TRBV10-3, the J call TRBJ1-1; 8 nucleotides agree with TRBD1. Germline loops: CDR1 ENHRY, CDR2 SYGVKD. This CDR3 has 13 amino acids. Germline trimming cut 10 bases from V and 6 bases from J; bases unmatched to any gene: 10.

The chain joins TRBV27 to TRBJ1-1, with no clear D. This CDR3 contains 13 residues. CDR1 is MNHEY, CDR2 SMNVEV, per germline (reference sequence). V shed 4 bases and J shed 0 bases, with 6 bases lying between them. The CDR3 DNA is TGTGCCAGCAGTTGGAGTGTGAACACTGAAGCTTTCTTT. Protein: CASSWSVNTEAFF.

The rearrangement joins TRBV9 to TRBJ2-7; TRBD2 agrees at 12 bases. Unmatched junction bases numbered 10, after V lost 4 bases and J lost 5 bases. The CDR3 spans 16 residues. Germline CDR1 reads SGDLS; CDR2 reads YYNGEE. CDR3 in amino acids: CASSSTTSGSFHEQYF. CDR3 coding DNA: TGTGCCAGCAGCTCTACGACTAGCGGGAGTTTCCACGAGCAGTACTTC.

The chain employs TRBV7-8 and TRBJ2-3; 7 bases are a match to TRBD1. With 5 bases clipped from V and 3 bases from J, the junction kept 2 bases outside the gene matches. CDR3 length: 13 residues. Germline V CDR1 and CDR2: SGHVS, FQNEAQ. CDR3 sequence (DNA): TGTGCCAGCAGCGACAGGGTTACAGATACGCAGTATTTT. Its translation: CASSDRVTDTQYF.

This clone was counted a few times. V usage is TRBV18 and J usage is TRBJ1-2, with TRBD1 identical over 7 bases. CDR1 and CDR2 (germline): KGHSH, LQKENI. Trimming took 2 bases from V and 6 from J; bases not matched to a gene: 12. The CDR3 has 16 amino acids. DNA for the CDR3: TGTGCCAGCTCACCAGGGGTAGGGGGCATCCAGGATGGCTACACCTTC. Amino acids: CASSPGVGGIQDGYTF.